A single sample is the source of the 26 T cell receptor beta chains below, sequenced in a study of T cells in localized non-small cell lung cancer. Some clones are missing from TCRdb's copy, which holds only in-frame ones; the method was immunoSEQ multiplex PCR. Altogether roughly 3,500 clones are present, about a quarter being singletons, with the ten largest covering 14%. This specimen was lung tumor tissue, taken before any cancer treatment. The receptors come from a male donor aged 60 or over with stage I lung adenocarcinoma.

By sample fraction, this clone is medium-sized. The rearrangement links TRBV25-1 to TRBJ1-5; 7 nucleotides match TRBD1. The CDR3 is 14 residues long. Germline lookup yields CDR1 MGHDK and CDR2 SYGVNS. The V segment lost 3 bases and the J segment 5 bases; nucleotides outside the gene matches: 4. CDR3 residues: CASSETGPDQPQHF. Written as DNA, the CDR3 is TGTGCCAGCAGTGAGACAGGGCCCGATCAGCCCCAGCATTTT.

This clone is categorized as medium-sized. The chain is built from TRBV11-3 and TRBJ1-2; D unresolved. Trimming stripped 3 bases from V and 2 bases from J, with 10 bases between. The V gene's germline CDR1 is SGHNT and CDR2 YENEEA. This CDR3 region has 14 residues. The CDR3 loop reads CASSLFSGNYGYTF. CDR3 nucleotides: TGTGCCAGCAGCTTGTTTTCCGGGAACTATGGCTACACCTTC.

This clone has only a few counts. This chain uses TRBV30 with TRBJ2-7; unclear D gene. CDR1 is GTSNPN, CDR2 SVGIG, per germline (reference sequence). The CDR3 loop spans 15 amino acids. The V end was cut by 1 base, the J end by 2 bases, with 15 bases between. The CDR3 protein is CAWSALKGETYEQYF. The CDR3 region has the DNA TGTGCCTGGAGTGCCTTAAAGGGCGAAACCTACGAGCAGTACTTC.

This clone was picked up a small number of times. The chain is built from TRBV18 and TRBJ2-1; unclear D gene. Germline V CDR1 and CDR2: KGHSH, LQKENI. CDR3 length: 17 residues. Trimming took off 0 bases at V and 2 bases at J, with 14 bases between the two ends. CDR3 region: CASSPPAPADPYNEQFF. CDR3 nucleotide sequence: TGTGCCAGCTCACCACCGGCTCCGGCGGACCCCTACAATGAGCAGTTCTTC.

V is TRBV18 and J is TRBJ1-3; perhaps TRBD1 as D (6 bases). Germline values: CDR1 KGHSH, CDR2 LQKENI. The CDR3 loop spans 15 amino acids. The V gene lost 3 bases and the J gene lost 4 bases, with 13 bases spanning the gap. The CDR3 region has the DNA TGTGCCAGCTCACCGGACAGCGCAGGAGGAAACACCATATATTTT. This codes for CASSPDSAGGNTIYF.

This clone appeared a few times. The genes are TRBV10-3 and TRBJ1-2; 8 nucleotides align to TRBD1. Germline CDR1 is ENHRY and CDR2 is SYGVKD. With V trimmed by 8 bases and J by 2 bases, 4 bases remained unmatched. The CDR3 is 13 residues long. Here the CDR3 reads CAIGQGANYGYTF. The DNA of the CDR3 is TGTGCCATCGGGCAGGGGGCCAACTATGGCTACACCTTC.

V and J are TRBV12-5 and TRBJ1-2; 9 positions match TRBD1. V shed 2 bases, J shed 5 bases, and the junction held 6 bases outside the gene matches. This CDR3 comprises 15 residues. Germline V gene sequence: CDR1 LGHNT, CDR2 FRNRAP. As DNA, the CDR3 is TGTGCTAGTGGTTTGACTACAGGGGGCGCGTATGGCTACACCTTC. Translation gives CASGLTTGGAYGYTF. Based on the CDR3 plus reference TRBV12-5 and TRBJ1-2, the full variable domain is DARVTQTPRHKVTEMGQEVTMRCQPILGHNTVFWYRQTMMQGLELLAYFRNRAPLDDSGMPKDRFSAEMPDATLATLKIQPSEPRDSAVYFCASGLTTGGAYGYTFGSGTRLTVV.

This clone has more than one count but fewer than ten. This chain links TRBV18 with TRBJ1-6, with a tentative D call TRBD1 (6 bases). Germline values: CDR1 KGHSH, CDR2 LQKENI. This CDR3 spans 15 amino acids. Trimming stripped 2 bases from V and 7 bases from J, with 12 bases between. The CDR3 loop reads CASSPTQGTNSPLHF. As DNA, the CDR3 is TGTGCCAGCTCACCAACGCAGGGGACAAATTCACCCCTCCACTTT.

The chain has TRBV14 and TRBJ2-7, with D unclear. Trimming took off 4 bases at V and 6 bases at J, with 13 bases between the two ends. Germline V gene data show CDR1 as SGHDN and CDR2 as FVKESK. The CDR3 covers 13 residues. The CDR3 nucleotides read TGTGCCAGCAGCCTCCGGACCCTGGGCGAGCAGTACTTC. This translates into CASSLRTLGEQYF.

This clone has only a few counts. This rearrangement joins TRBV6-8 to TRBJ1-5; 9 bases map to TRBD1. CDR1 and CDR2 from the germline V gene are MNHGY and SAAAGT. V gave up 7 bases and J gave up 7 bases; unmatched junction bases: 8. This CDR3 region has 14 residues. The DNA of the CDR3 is TGTGCCAGCACTTCCGGGACAGGGAGCCAGCCCCAGCATTTT. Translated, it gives CASTSGTGSQPQHF.

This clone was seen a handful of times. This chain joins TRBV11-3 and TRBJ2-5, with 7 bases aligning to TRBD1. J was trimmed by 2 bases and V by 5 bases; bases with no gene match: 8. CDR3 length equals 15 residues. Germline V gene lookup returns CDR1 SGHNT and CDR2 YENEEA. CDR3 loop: CASSRTGGVQETQYF. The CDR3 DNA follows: TGTGCCAGCAGCAGGACAGGAGGTGTTCAAGAGACCCAGTACTTC.

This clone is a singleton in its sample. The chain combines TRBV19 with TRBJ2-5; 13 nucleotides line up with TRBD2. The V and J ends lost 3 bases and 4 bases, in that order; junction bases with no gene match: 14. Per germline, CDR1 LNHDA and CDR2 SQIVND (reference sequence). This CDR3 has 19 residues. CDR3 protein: CASSMEGLELAGGTETQYF. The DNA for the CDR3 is TGTGCCAGTAGTATGGAGGGGTTGGAACTAGCGGGGGGGACAGAGACCCAGTACTTC.

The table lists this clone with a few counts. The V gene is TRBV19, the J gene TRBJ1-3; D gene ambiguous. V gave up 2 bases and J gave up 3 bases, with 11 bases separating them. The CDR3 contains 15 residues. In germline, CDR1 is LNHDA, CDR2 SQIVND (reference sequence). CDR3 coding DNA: TGTGCCAGTAGTATAATTGAAGGGAGTGGAAACACCATATATTTT. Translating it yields CASSIIEGSGNTIYF.

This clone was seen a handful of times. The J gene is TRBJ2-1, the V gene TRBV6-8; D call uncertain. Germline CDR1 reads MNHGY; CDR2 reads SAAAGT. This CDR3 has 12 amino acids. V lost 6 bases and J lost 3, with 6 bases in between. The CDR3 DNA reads TGTGCCAGCAGCGCGATCTACAATGAGCAGTTCTTC. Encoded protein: CASSAIYNEQFF.

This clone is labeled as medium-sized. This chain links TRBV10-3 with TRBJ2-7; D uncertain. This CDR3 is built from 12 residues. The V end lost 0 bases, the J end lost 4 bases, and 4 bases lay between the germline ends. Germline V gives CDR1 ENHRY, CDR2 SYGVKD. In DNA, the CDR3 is TGTGCCATCAGTGAGTCAGGGTACGAGCAGTACTTC. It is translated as CAISESGYEQYF.

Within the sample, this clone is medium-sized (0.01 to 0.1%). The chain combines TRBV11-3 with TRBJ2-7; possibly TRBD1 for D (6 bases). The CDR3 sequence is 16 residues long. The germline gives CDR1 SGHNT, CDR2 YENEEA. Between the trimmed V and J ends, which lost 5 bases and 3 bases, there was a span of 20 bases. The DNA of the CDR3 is TGTGCCAGCAGCAAGGACAGTCAGGCGAGCCTCTACGAGCAGTACTTC. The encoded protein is CASSKDSQASLYEQYF.

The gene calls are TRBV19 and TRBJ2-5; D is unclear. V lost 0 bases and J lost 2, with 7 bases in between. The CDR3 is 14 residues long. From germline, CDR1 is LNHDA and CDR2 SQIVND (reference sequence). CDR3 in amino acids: CASSIDRNQETQYF. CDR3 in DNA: TGTGCCAGTAGTATAGATCGGAATCAAGAGACCCAGTACTTC.

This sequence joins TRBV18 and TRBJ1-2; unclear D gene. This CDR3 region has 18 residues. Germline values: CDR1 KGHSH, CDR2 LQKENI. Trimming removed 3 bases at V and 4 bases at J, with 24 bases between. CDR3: CASSPTSPGGFGPYGYTF. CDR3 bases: TGTGCCAGCTCACCTACTTCGCCAGGAGGATTCGGACCCTATGGCTACACCTTC. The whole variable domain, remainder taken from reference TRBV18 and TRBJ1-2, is NAGVMQNPRHLVRRRGQEARLRCSPMKGHSHVYWYRQLPEEGLKFMVYLQKENIIDESGMPKERFSAEFPKEGPSILRIQQVVRGDSAAYFCASSPTSPGGFGPYGYTFGSGTRLTVV.

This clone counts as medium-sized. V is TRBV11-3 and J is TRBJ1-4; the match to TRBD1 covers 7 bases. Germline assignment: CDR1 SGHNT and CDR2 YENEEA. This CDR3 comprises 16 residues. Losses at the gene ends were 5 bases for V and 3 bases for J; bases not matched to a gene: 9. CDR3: CASSERGGQANEKLFF. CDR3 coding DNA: TGTGCCAGCAGCGAGAGAGGGGGCCAGGCTAATGAAAAACTGTTTTTT.

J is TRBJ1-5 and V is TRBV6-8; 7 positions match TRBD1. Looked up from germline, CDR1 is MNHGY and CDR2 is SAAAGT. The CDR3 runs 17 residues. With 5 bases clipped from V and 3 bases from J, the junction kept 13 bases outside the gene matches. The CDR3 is CASSPNRGGGYNQPQHF. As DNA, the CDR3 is TGTGCCAGCAGTCCTAACAGGGGAGGGGGTTACAATCAGCCCCAGCATTTT.

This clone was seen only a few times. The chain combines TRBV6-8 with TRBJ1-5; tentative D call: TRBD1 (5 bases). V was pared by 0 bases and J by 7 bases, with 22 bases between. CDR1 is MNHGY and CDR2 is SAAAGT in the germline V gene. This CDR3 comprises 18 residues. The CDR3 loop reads CASSYSRPGPTGGQPQHF. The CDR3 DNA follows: TGTGCCAGCAGTTACTCGAGACCGGGGCCGACCGGAGGCCAGCCCCAGCATTTT.

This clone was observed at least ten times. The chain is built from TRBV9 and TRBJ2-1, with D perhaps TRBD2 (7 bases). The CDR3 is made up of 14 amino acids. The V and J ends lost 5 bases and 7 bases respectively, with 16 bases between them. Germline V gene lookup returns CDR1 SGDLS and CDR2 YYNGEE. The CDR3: CASREEGGANEQFF. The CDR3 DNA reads TGTGCCAGCAGGGAAGAGGGGGGGGCGAATGAGCAGTTCTTC. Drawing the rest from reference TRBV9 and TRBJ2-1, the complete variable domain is DSGVTQTPKHLITATGQRVTLRCSPRSGDLSVYWYQQSLDQGLQFLIQYYNGEERAKGNILERFSAQQFPDLHSELNLSSLELGDSALYFCASREEGGANEQFFGPGTRLTVL.

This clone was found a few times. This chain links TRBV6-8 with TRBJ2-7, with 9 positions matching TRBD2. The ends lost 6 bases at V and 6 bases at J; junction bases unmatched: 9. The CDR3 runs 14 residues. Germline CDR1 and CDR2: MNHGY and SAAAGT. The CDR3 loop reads CASSLSRLAVEQYF. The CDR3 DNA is TGTGCCAGCAGCTTATCTAGACTAGCGGTCGAGCAGTACTTC.

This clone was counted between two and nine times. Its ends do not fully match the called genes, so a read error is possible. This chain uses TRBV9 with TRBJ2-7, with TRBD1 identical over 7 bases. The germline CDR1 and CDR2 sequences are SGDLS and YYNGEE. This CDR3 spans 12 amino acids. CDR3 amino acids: CASSYINRGLRF. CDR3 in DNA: TGTGCCAGCAGTTACATCAACAGGGGTCTGCGCTTC.

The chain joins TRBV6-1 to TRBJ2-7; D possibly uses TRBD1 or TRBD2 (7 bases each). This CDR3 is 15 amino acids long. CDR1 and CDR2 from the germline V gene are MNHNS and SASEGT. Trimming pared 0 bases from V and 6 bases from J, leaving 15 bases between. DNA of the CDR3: TGTGCCAGCAGTGAAGCTCAGGGGGGGGCCAGCGAGCAGTACTTC. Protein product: CASSEAQGGASEQYF.

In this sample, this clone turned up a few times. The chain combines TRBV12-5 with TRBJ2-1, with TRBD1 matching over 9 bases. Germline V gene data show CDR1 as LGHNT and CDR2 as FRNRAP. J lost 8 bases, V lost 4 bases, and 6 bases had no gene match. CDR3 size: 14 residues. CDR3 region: CASGSRDRVDEQFF. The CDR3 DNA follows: TGTGCTAGTGGTTCCCGGGACAGGGTTGATGAGCAGTTCTTC.